Listed below are T cell receptor beta chains from one sample, sequenced in a study of cytomegalovirus exposure and HLA in healthy donors. Sequenced by immunoSEQ multiplex PCR; TCRdb stores in-frame clones only, minus some. The sample comprises some 330,000 clones, more than 80% of which are singletons, and around 0.8% rests with the top ten. Material: PBMCs. These receptors were collected from a woman aged 18-29 years in good health and CMV-seronegative. CDR3s include the opening cysteine and the closing phenylalanine or tryptophan. The order of the fields is clone size, J gene, D gene, V gene, CDR3 DNA, CDR3 protein. A D gene is named only where the DNA matches it firmly. For some rows the clone size is stated as once, few or many, or as a class when expanded; others skip it.

>NA|TRBJ2-1|TRBD2|TRBV28
TGTGCCAGCAGTTTCCCGACTAGCTACGCCGCGGCCGGCAATGAGCAGTTCTTC
CASSFPTSYAAAGNEQFF
>NA|TRBJ2-7|NA|TRBV1
TGCACCAGCAGCCAATTAAGAACTAGCGGGAAATACGAGCAGTACTTC
CTSSQLRTSGKYEQYF
>NA|TRBJ2-1|NA|TRBV10-3
TGTGCCATCAGTGAGCCAAATGACAGGTACAATGAGCAGTTCTTC
CAISEPNDRYNEQFF
>NA|TRBJ1-3|NA|TRBV20-1
TGCAGTGCTAGAGTCGTAAACACCATATATTTT
CSARVVNTIYF
>NA|TRBJ2-1|NA|TRBV28
TGTGCGGCAGGCCTATACAATGAGCAGTTCTTC
CAAGLYNEQFF
>NA|TRBJ1-5|NA|TRBV18
TGTGCCAGCTCACCGGCTAATCAGCCCCAGCATTTT
CASSPANQPQHF
>NA|TRBJ2-2|TRBD2|TRBV13
TGTGCCAGCAGCTTACGACTAGCGGGAGAGACCGGGGAGCTGTTTTTT
CASSLRLAGETGELFF
>NA|TRBJ2-2|NA|TRBV5-1
TGCGCCAGCAGCTTGGGGGCAGGGAACACCGGGGAGCTGTTTTTT
CASSLGAGNTGELFF
>NA|TRBJ2-3|NA|TRBV6-1
TGTGCCAGCAGTGAAGTGGGCGATACGCAGTATTTT
CASSEVGDTQYF
>NA|TRBJ1-3|NA|TRBV5-6
TGTGCCAGCAGCTTCGACAGGTACTCTGGAAACACCATATATTTT
CASSFDRYSGNTIYF
>few|TRBJ1-2|TRBD1|TRBV30
TGTGCCTGGAGTATCCCCGGGACAGAGTATGGCTACACCTTC
CAWSIPGTEYGYTF
>once|TRBJ2-7|TRBD1|TRBV27
TGTGCCAGCAGTGCGGGACAGGGTATCTACGAGCAGTACTTC
CASSAGQGIYEQYF